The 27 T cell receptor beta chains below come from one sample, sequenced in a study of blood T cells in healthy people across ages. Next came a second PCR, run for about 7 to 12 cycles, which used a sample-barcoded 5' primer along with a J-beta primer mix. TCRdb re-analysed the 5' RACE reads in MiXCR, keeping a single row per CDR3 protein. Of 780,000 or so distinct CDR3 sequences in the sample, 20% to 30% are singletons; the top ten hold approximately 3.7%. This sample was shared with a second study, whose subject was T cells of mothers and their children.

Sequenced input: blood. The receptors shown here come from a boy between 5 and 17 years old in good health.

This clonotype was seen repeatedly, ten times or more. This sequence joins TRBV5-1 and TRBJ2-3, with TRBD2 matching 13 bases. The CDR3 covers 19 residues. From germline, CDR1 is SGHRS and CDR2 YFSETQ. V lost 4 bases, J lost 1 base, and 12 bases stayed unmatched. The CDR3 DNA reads TGCGCCAGCAGCGCCCAACCCGGGACTAGCGGGACCCGCACAGATACGCAGTATTTT. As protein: CASSAQPGTSGTRTDTQYF.

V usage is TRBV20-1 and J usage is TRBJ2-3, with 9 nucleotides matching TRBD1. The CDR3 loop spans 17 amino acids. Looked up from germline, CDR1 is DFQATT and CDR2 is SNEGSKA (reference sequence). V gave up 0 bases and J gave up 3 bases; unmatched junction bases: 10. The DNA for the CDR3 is TGCAGTGCTAGAGATCTCAAGGACAGGGGAGGGACAGATACGCAGTATTTT. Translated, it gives CSARDLKDRGGTDTQYF.

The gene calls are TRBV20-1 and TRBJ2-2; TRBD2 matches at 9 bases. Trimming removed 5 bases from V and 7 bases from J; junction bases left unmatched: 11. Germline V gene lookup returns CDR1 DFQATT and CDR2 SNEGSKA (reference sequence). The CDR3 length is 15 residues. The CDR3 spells CSALFPSGNGGELFF. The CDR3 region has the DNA TGCAGTGCTCTGTTCCCTAGCGGGAACGGCGGGGAGCTGTTTTTT.

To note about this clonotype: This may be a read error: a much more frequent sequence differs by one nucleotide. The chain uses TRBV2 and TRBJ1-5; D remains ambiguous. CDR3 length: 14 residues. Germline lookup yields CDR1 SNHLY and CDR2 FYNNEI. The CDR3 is CACSPSGGNQPQHF. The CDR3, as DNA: TGTGCCTGCAGCCCGAGCGGGGGCAATCAGCCCCAGCATTTT.

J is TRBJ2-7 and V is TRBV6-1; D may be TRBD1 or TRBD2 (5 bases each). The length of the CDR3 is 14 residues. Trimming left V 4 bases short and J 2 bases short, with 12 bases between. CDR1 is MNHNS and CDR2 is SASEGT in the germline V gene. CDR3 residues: CASSGQGPPYEQYF. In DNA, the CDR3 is TGTGCCAGCAGTGGGCAGGGACCCCCCTACGAGCAGTACTTC.

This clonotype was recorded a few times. The CDR3 sequence: CASRSLGGSNSPLHF. The CDR3 nucleotides read TGTGCCAGCAGATCCCTGGGCGGTAGTAATTCACCCCTCCACTTT. The rearrangement uses TRBV7-2 and TRBJ1-6; D call uncertain. Germline lookup yields CDR1 SGHTA and CDR2 FQGNSA. This CDR3 has 15 amino acids. V was clipped by 6 bases and J by 6 bases, with 15 bases between them.

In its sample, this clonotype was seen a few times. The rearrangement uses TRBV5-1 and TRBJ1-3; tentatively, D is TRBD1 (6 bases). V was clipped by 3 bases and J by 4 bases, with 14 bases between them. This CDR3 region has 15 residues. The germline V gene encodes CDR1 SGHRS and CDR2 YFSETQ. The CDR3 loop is CASSSTPGAGNTIYF. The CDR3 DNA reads TGCGCCAGCAGCTCAACTCCAGGGGCAGGAAACACCATATATTTT.

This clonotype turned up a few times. CDR3 nucleotides: TGTGCCAGCAGCCAAGAAGCAGGGGGGAGGACTAGCGGGAGTAGGTTGAAAGAGACCCAGTACTTC. Its translation is CASSQEAGGRTSGSRLKETQYF. The chain links TRBV4-2 to TRBJ2-5, with 13 bases that match TRBD2. J was trimmed by 3 bases and V by 0 bases; bases with no gene match: 19. The CDR3 runs 22 residues. Per germline, CDR1 LGHNA and CDR2 YNFKEQ.

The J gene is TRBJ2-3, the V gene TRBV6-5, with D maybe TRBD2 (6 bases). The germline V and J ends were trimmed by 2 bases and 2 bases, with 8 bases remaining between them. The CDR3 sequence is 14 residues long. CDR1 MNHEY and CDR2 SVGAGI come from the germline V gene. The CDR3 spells CASSYGGVTDTQYF. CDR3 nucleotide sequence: TGTGCCAGCAGTTACGGCGGGGTCACAGATACGCAGTATTTT.

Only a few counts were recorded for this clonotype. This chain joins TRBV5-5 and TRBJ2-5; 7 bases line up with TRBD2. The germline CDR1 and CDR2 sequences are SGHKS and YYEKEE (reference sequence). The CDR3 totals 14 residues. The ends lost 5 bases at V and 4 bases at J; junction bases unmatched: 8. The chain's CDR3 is CASRLRGGPETQYF. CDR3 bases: TGTGCCAGCAGGCTCCGGGGAGGGCCAGAGACCCAGTACTTC.

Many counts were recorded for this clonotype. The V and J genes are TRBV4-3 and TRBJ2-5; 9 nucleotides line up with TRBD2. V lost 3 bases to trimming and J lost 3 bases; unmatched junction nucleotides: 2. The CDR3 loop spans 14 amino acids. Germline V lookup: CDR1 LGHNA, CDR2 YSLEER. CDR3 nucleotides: TGCGCCAGCAGCCAGAGACTAGCGGAAGAGACCCAGTACTTC. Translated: CASSQRLAEETQYF.

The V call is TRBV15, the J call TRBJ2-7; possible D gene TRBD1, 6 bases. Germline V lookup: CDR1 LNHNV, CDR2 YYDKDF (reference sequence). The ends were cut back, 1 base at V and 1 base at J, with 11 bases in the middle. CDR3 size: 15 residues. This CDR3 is CATSRAQGESYEQYF. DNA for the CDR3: TGTGCCACCAGCAGAGCACAGGGAGAATCCTACGAGCAGTACTTC.

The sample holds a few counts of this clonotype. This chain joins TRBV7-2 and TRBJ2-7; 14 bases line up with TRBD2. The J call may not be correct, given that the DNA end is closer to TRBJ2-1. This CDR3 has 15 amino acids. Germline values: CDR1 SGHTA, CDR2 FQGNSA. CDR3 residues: CASSLGLAGGSEQFF. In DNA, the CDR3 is TGTGCCAGCAGCTTAGGACTAGCGGGAGGGAGTGAGCAGTTCTTC.

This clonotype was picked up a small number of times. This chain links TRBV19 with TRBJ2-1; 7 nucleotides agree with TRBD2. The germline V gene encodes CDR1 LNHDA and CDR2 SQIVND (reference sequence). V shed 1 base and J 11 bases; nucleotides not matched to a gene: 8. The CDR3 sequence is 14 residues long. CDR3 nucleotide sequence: TGTGCCAGTAGTATAGGAGCTAGCGGCGATAAGCAGTTCTTC. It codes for CASSIGASGDKQFF.

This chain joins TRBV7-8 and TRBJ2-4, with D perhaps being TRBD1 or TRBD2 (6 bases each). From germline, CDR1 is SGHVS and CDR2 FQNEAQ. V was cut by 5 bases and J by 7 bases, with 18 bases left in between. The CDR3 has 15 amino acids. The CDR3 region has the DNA TGTGCCAGCAGCCCAGCCGAGTTAGGGGGGAACATTCAGTACTTC. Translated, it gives CASSPAELGGNIQYF.

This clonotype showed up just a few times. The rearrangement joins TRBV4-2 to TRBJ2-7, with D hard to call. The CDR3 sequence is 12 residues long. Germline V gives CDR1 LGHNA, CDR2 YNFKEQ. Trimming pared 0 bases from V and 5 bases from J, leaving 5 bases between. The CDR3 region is CASSQEGNEQYF. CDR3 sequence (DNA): TGTGCCAGCAGCCAAGAAGGGAACGAGCAGTACTTC.

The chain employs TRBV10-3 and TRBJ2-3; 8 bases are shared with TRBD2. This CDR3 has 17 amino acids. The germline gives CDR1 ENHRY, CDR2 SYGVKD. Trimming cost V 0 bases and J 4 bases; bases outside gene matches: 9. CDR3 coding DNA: TGTGCCATCAGTGAGTCCGCTGATAGCGGGAATTCAGATACGCAGTATTTT. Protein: CAISESADSGNSDTQYF.

CDR3 in DNA: TGCGCCAGCAGCCAAGATGGGCCGGGGTTAGAGACCCAGTACTTC. This gives the protein CASSQDGPGLETQYF. The V call is TRBV4-1, the J call TRBJ2-5; TRBD2 is a possible D gene (5 bases). Per germline, CDR1 MGHRA and CDR2 YSYEKL. V lost 0 bases and J lost 4, with 12 bases in between. The CDR3 is 15 residues long.

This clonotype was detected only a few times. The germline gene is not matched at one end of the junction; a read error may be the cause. The CDR3 DNA sequence: TGCGCCGGCAGCCAAAATCTACAGGGACCTAATGAAAAACTGTTTTTT. Translating gives CAGSQNLQGPNEKLFF. The J gene is TRBJ1-4, the V gene TRBV4-1, with TRBD1 as a possible D gene (6 bases). CDR3 size: 16 residues. From germline, CDR1 is MGHRA and CDR2 YSYEKL.

CDR3 sequence: CASSTLGSRGDEQFF. CDR3 sequence (DNA): TGTGCCAGCAGTACACTCGGGTCTCGGGGGGATGAGCAGTTCTTC. This chain uses TRBV12-3 or TRBV12-4 with TRBJ2-5; 7 bases are shared with TRBD2. The J call may be faulty, since TRBJ2-1 better matches the DNA end. The CDR3 totals 15 residues.

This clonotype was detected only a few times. This CDR3 reads CSASLGGVSYGYTF. The CDR3, as DNA: TGCAGTGCCTCCCTAGGGGGGGTCTCCTATGGCTACACCTTC. This chain uses TRBV20-1 with TRBJ1-2, with a weak D call TRBD1 (6 bases). The CDR3 covers 14 residues. Germline CDR1 reads DFQATT; CDR2 reads SNEGSKA (reference sequence). The ends were cut back, 6 bases at V and 4 bases at J, with 18 bases in the middle.

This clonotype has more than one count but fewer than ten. DNA of the CDR3: TGTGCCAGCAGTTTATTAGGGGGCATAGCTACGGAGCAGTACTTC. Translated: CASSLLGGIATEQYF. The chain employs TRBV28 and TRBJ2-7, with 7 bases aligning to TRBD1. Germline-derived CDR1 and CDR2 are MDHEN and SYDVKM. V was clipped by 1 base and J by 7 bases; unmatched bases: 10. The CDR3 has 15 residues.

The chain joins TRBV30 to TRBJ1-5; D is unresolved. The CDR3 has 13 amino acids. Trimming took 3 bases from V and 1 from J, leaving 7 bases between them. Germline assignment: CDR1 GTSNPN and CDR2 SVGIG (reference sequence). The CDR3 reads CAWSQESNQPQHF. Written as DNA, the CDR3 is TGTGCCTGGAGCCAGGAGAGCAATCAGCCCCAGCATTTT.

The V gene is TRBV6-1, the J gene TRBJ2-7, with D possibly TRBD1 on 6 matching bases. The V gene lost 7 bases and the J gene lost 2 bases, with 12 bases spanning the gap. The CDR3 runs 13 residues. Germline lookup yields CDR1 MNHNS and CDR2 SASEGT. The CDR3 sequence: CASKQGSTYEQYF. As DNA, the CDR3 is TGTGCCAGCAAACAGGGCTCTACCTACGAGCAGTACTTC.

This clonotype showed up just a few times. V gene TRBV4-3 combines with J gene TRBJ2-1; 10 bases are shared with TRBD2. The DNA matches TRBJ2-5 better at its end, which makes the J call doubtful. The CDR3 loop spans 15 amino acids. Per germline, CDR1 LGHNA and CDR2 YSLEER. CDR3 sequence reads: CASSQGLAGEETQYF. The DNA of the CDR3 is TGCGCCAGCAGCCAAGGTCTAGCGGGAGAAGAGACCCAGTACTTC.

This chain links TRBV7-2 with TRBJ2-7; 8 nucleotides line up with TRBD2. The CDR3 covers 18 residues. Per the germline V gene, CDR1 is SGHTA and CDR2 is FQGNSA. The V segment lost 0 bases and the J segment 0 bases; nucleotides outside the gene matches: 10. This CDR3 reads CASSLARSRAGGSYEQYF. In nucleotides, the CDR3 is TGTGCCAGCAGCTTAGCGCGGAGTCGGGCGGGGGGCTCCTACGAGCAGTACTTC. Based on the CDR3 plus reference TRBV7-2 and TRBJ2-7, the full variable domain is GAGVSQSPSNKVTEKGKDVELRCDPISGHTALYWYRQSLGQGLEFLIYFQGNSAPDKSGLPSDRFSAERTGGSVSTLTIQRTQQEDSAVYLCASSLARSRAGGSYEQYFGPGTRLTVT.

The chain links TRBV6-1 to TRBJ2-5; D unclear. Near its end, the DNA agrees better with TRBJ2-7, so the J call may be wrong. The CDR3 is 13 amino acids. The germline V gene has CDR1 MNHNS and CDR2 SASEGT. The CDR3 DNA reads TGTGCCAGCAGGAACAACATACTGTACGAGCAGTACTTC. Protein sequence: CASRNNILYEQYF.